The text below deals with one T cell receptor beta chain. The table lists this clonotype with a few counts. Which antigen it targets is not known. Base qualities are not at hand, and no much larger clone is one base apart. The library was prepared using 5' RACE. For sequencing, an Illumina HiSeq 2500 was employed. A second PCR of roughly 6 to 11 cycles was run with a J-beta primer mix and a sample-barcoded 5' primer. A unique molecular identifier was introduced onto each TCR beta cDNA molecule by a template-switch 5' adaptor carrying 12 random nucleotides. Each sample yielded at least 3 million CDR3-containing paired-end reads. First-strand cDNA synthesis was performed from all RNA using the Mint cDNA synthesis kit, with priming by a TRBC-specific oligonucleotide. Following uracil-DNA glycosylase treatment, all cDNA underwent a first 18-cycle PCR with the universal primers M1SS and BC2_uni_R. As for the authors' bioinformatics: Each sample was normalized by randomly selecting 1 million high-quality reads, each carrying a distinct molecular identifier. Reads sharing molecular identifiers were discarded rather than binned into consensus sequences. CDR3 identification, clonotype clustering and error correction used MiTCR with a Q25 quality threshold and the strictest error-elimination algorithm. A nonparametric unseen species model using Euler transformation provided a lower-bound estimate of total TCR beta diversity. Clones were called with MiXCR by TCRdb after fastp trimmed the public reads at Q25, and only in-frame beta chains were retained. Each CDR3 protein gets just one entry, which takes the most common genes and DNA from the rows behind it. TCRdb, not the original authors, processed these V and J calls. A total of around 800,000 distinct CDR3 sequences appear in this sample, around half of them only once. The ten largest clonotypes hold 15% to 20% of the sample.

The source of the sample is a study of blood T cells in healthy people across ages (dated by TCRdb to 2015 to 2017). Concerning the study at large: In model experiments, template switching captured about one uniquely barcoded TCR beta cDNA molecule for every two T cells. To avoid experimental bias, donors of different ages were randomly spread across the sequencing lanes. Four age groups were formed from the donors: young (average approximately 16 years), middle-aged (approximately 42), aged (around 62) and long-lived (about 80). To track age-related changes in TCR beta repertoire diversity, the study relied on deep sequencing normalized with unique cDNA molecular identifiers. The study analyzed two additional independent replicas of 1 million unique cDNA reads from the same blood draw for two donors, one aged 18 to 30 and one aged 80 or older.

The roughly 39 donors, aged 6 to 90 years, were systemically healthy Caucasian individuals from Russia. Approximately 9.3 milliliters of peripheral blood were collected from each donor into EDTA-treated Vacutainer tubes. Ficoll-Paque density-gradient centrifugation was used to isolate PBMCs, with at least 6 million obtained per sample. Total RNA, at least 5 micrograms per sample, was extracted from PBMCs with Trizol reagent. For every donor, an aliquot of PBMCs went through flow cytometry to measure the percentages of naive CD45RAhigh/CD27high T cells. The CDR3 holds 13 amino acids from the cysteine to the phenylalanine. Only the CDR3 part of the read is kept: 39 bases, read in frame from the first base. Cut back by 7 bases and 4 bases, the V and J ends lie 11 bases apart. The germline V gene gives CDR1 as MNHEY and CDR2 as SVGEGT. The full study reports these points: The percentage of naive T cells measured by flow cytometry correlated strongly with observed TCR beta diversity. As age increased, observed TCR beta diversity per million T cells dropped in a roughly linear way, and a significant reduction was already evident by age around 41. Because donor CMV infection status was unknown, age-related changes in expanded clonotypes were potentially confounded. Estimates of total diversity based on one million sequenced T cells were regarded as lower bounds and as underestimates. Compared with the aged group, more naive CD4+ T cells, fewer expanded clones and increased TCR diversity were shown by the long-lived group, suggesting age selection. Since profiling was done on bulk unsorted PBMCs, naive and antigen-experienced compartments could not be conclusively compared.

The source material was blood. Recombination joined TRBV6-2 or TRBV6-3 with TRBJ2-1; the D gene is possibly TRBD1 or TRBD2, each agreeing over 5 bases. This receptor was taken from an elderly man in good health. The CDR3 protein is CASTEGRYNEQFF. The DNA reads TGTGCCAGCACAGAGGGACGATACAATGAGCAGTTCTTC.